One and the same sample provided the 10 T cell receptor beta chains below, sequenced in a study of control samples from healthy donors and cancer patients. Sequenced by immunoSEQ multiplex PCR; TCRdb stores in-frame clones only, minus some. The sample records about 100,000 clones, approximately 90% being singletons. What was sequenced was blood. These receptors all come from a man aged 25-45 years in good health.

In DNA form, the CDR3 reads TGCACCAGCAGCCAAGGGAGCGGGGAACAACAAGGCCACGAGCAGTACGTC. Residues: CTSSQGSGEQQGHEQYV. The V gene is TRBV1, the J gene TRBJ2-7; TRBD2, the table's D call, was not compared with the DNA. TRBV1 is a pseudogene segment. The CDR3 is 17 residues long.

With respect to this clone: The same CDR3 arises from other DNA sequences in this sample as well. The genes are TRBV30 and TRBJ1-2; D may be TRBD1 (6 bases). Germline V lookup: CDR1 GTSNPN, CDR2 SVGIG (reference sequence). V lost 0 bases, J lost 5 bases, and 10 bases lay in between. The CDR3 is made up of 13 amino acids. Here the CDR3 reads CAWSVGRGYGYTF. The DNA for the CDR3 is TGTGCCTGGAGTGTAGGCAGGGGTTATGGCTACACCTTC.

This chain links TRBV28 with TRBJ1-1; D gene unclear. This CDR3 contains 13 residues. Looked up from germline, CDR1 is MDHEN and CDR2 is SYDVKM. V was trimmed by 7 bases and J by 1 base, leaving 10 bases between them. CDR3 amino acids: CASTNPGNTEAFF. The CDR3 DNA follows: TGTGCCAGCACCAATCCGGGGAACACTGAAGCTTTCTTT.

This sequence joins TRBV7-9 and TRBJ2-2; possible D gene TRBD2, 5 bases. The CDR3 extends over 18 amino acids. With 6 bases removed from V and 0 bases from J, the gap between germline ends came to 20 bases. Per germline, CDR1 SEHNR and CDR2 FQNEAQ (reference sequence). The CDR3 DNA is TGTGCCAGCAGGCCTAGGAGCTCACTAGGCGCGAACACCGGGGAGCTGTTTTTT. This gives the protein CASRPRSSLGANTGELFF.

This clone appeared once. This chain uses TRBV19 with TRBJ2-7, with unresolved D. V dropped 5 bases and J dropped 0 bases, with 8 bases sitting between them. Germline CDR1 LNHDA, CDR2 SQIVND (reference sequence). The CDR3 totals 13 residues. CDR3: CASSSGSSYEQYF. The CDR3 nucleotides read TGTGCCAGTAGTTCCGGGTCCTCCTACGAGCAGTACTTC. The full variable domain, its missing parts supplied by reference TRBV19 and TRBJ2-7, is DGGITQSPKYLFRKEGQNVTLSCEQNLNHDAMYWYRQDPGQGLRLIYYSQIVNDFQKGDIAEGYSVSREKKESFPLTVTSAQKNPTAFYLCASSSGSSYEQYFGPGTRLTVT.

This chain joins TRBV5-4 and TRBJ1-1; weak D call: TRBD1 (5 bases). The CDR3 contains 14 residues. The ends were cut back, 1 base at V and 1 base at J, with 8 bases in the middle. Germline V gene data show CDR1 as SGHNT and CDR2 as YYREEE (reference sequence). This CDR3 is CASSLWRGNTEAFF. In nucleotides, the CDR3 is TGTGCCAGCAGCTTGTGGAGGGGGAACACTGAAGCTTTCTTT.

As concerns this clone: The germline gene is not matched at one end of the junction; a read error may be the cause. The J gene is TRBJ2-5, the V gene TRBV5-4; TRBD2 matches at 8 bases. The CDR3 has 14 residues. Per the germline V gene, CDR1 is SGHNT and CDR2 is YYREEE (reference sequence). The CDR3 loop reads CASTPGGPRDLLHF. The CDR3 coding sequence is TGTGCCAGCACCCCGGGGGGGCCCCGAGACCTCCTGCACTTC.

V and J are TRBV7-8 and TRBJ1-1, with D perhaps matching TRBD1 (5 bases). The CDR3 length is 15 residues. From germline, CDR1 is SGHVS and CDR2 FQNEAQ. The V gene lost 4 bases and the J gene lost 7 bases, with 19 bases spanning the gap. This CDR3 reads CASSSYRRDLNEAFF. CDR3 bases: TGTGCCAGCAGCTCCTACAGGAGGGACCTCAATGAAGCTTTCTTT.

The chain combines TRBV5-4 with TRBJ1-1, with a tentative D call TRBD1 (5 bases). The CDR3 sequence is 14 residues long. Germline-derived CDR1 and CDR2 are SGHNT and YYREEE (reference sequence). With 4 bases removed from V and 0 bases from J, the gap between germline ends came to 10 bases. CDR3 region: CASSPAGVNTEAFF. CDR3 bases: TGTGCCAGCAGCCCCGCGGGGGTGAACACTGAAGCTTTCTTT.

This clone was seen just once. The V and J genes are TRBV5-5 and TRBJ1-2, with 11 bases matching TRBD1. This CDR3 is 15 amino acids long. V lost 2 bases and J lost 6; bases outside the gene matches: 6. Germline V gene sequence: CDR1 SGHKS, CDR2 YYEKEE (reference sequence). The chain's CDR3 is CASSFRDRGVDGYTF. The CDR3 nucleotides are TGTGCCAGCAGCTTCCGGGACAGGGGGGTTGATGGCTACACCTTC.